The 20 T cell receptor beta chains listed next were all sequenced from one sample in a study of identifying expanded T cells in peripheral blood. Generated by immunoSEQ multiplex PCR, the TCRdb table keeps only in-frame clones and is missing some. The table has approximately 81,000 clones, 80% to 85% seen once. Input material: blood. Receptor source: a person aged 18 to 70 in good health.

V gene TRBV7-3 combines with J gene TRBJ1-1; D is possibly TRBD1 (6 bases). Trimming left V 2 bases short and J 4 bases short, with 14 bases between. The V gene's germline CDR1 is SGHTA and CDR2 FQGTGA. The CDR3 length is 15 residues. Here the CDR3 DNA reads TGTGCCAGCAGCTTATCCCTGACAGGAGCCACTGAAGCTTTCTTT. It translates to CASSLSLTGATEAFF.

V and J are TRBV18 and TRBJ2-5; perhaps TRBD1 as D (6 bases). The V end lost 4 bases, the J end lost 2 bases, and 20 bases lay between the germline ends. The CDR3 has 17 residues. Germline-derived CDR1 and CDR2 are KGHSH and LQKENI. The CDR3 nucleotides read TGTGCCAGCTCACGCCTTTCAGGGGAAACTGATCAAGAGACCCAGTACTTC. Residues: CASSRLSGETDQETQYF.

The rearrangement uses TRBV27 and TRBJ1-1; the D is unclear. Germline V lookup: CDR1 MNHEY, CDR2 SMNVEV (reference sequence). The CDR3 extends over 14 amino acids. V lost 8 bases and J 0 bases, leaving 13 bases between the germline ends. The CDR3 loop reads CASSRGDMNTEAFF. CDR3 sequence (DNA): TGTGCCAGCTCCCGGGGAGACATGAACACTGAAGCTTTCTTT.

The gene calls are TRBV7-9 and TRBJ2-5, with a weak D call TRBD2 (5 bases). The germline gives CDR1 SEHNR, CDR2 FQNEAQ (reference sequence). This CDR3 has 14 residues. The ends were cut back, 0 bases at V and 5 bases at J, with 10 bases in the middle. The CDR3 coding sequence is TGTGCCAGCAGCTTAGCGGCGGGTGGCGAGACCCAGTACTTC. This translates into CASSLAAGGETQYF.

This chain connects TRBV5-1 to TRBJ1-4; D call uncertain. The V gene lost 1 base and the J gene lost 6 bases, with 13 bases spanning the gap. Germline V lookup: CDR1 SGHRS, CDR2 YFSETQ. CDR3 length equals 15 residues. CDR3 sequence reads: CASSLTPLPDEKLFF. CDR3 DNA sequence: TGCGCCAGCAGCTTGACCCCCCTTCCAGATGAAAAACTGTTTTTT.

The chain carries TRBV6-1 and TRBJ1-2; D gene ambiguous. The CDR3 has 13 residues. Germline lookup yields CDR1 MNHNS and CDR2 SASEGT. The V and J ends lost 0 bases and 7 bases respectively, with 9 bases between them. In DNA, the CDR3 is TGTGCCAGCAGTGAAGCGGGCGGTCCTGGCTACACCTTC. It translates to CASSEAGGPGYTF.

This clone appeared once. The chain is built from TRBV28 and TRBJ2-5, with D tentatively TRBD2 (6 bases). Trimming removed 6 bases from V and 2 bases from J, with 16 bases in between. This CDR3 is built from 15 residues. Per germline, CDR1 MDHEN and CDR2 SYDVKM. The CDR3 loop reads CASSGGTSFQETQYF. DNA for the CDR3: TGTGCCAGCAGCGGGGGTACTAGCTTTCAAGAGACCCAGTACTTC.

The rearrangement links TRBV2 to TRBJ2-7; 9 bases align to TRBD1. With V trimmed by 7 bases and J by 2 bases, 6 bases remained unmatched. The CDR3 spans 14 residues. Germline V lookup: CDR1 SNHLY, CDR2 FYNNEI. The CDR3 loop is CASNGQGPPYEQYF. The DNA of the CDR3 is TGTGCCAGCAATGGACAGGGGCCTCCCTACGAGCAGTACTTC.

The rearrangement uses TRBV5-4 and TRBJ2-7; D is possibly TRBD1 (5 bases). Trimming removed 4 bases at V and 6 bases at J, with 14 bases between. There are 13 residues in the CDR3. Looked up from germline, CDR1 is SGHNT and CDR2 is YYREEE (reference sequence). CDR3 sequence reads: CASSRDSAREQYF. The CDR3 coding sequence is TGTGCCAGCAGCCGCGACAGTGCTCGCGAGCAGTACTTC. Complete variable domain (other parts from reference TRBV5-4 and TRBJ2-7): ETGVTQSPTHLIKTRGQQVTLRCSSQSGHNTVSWYQQALGQGPQFIFQYYREEENGRGNFPPRFSGLQFPNYSSELNVNALELDDSALYLCASSRDSAREQYFGPGTRLTVT.

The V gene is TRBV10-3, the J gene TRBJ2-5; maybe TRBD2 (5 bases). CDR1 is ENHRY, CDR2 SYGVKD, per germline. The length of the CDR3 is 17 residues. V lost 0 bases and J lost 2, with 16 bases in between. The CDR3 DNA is TGTGCCATCAGTGAGTCGGGCGTGATAGCGAGTCAAGAGACCCAGTACTTC. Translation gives CAISESGVIASQETQYF.

CDR3 loop: CASSSGGGAMDIQYF. The DNA of the CDR3 is TGTGCCAGCAGCTCTGGGGGGGGCGCAATGGACATTCAGTACTTC. The chain has TRBV11-2 and TRBJ2-4; D may be TRBD2 (7 bases). Germline loops: CDR1 SGHAT, CDR2 FQNNGV. The CDR3 runs 15 residues. The V and J ends lost 4 bases and 8 bases respectively, with 18 bases between them.

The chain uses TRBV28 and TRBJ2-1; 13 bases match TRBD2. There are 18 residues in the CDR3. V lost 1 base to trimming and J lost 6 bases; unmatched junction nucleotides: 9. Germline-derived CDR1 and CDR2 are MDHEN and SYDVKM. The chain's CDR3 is CASSLFGTSGISPNEQFF. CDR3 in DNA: TGTGCCAGCAGTTTATTTGGGACTAGCGGGATCTCCCCCAATGAGCAGTTCTTC. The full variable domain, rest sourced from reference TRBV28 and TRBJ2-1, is DVKVTQSSRYLVKRTGEKVFLECVQDMDHENMFWYRQDPGLGLRLIYFSYDVKMKEKGDIPEGYSVSREKKERFSLILESASTNQTSMYLCASSLFGTSGISPNEQFFGPGTRLTVL.

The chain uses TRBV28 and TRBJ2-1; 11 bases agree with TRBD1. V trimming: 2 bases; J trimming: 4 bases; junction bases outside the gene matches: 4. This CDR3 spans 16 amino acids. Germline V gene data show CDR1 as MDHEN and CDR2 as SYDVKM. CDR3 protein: CASSLPGTGGYNEQFF. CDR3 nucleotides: TGTGCCAGCAGTTTACCCGGGACAGGGGGTTACAATGAGCAGTTCTTC. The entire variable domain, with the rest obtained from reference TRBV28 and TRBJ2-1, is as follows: DVKVTQSSRYLVKRTGEKVFLECVQDMDHENMFWYRQDPGLGLRLIYFSYDVKMKEKGDIPEGYSVSREKKERFSLILESASTNQTSMYLCASSLPGTGGYNEQFFGPGTRLTVL.

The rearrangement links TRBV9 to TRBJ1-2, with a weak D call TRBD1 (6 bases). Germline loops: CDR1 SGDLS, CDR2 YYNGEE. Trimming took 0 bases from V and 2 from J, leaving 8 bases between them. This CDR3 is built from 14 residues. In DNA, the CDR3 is TGTGCCAGCAGCGTAGGGACAGAGAACTATGGCTACACCTTC. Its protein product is CASSVGTENYGYTF.

CDR3: CASSLVRTSGRDEQYF. The CDR3 DNA reads TGTGCCAGCAGCTTAGTCAGGACTAGCGGGAGAGACGAGCAGTACTTC. This chain uses TRBV7-2 with TRBJ2-7, with 13 bases that match TRBD2. The V segment lost 1 base and the J segment 5 bases; nucleotides outside the gene matches: 5. Germline V gives CDR1 SGHTA, CDR2 FQGNSA. The CDR3 runs 16 residues.

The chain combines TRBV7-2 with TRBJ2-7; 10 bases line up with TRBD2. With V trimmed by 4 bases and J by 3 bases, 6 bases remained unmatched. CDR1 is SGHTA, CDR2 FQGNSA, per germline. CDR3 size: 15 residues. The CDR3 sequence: CASSWGGLASYEQYF. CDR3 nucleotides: TGTGCCAGCAGCTGGGGGGGACTAGCGAGCTACGAGCAGTACTTC.

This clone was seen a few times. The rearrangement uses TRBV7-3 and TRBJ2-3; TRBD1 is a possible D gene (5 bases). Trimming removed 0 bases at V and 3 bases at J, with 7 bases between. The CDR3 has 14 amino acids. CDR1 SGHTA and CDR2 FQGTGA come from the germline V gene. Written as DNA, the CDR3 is TGTGCCAGCAGCTTAACAGGGGAAACAGATACGCAGTATTTT. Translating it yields CASSLTGETDTQYF.

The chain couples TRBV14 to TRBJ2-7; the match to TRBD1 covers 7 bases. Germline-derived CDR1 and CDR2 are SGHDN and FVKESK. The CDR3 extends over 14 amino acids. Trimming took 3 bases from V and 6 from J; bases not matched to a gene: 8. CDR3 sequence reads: CASSQGTARVEQYF. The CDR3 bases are TGTGCCAGCAGCCAGGGGACAGCTCGAGTCGAGCAGTACTTC.

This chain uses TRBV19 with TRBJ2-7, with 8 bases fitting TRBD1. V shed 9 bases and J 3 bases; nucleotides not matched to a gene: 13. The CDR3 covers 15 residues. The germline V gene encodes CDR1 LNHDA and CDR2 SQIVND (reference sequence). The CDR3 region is CASSPPQGGSYEQYF. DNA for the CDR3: TGTGCCAGCTCCCCCCCACAGGGGGGCAGCTACGAGCAGTACTTC.

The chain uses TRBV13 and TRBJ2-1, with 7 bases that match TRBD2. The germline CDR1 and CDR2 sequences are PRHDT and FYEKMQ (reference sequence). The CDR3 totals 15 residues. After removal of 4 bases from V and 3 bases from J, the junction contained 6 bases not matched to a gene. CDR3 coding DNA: TGTGCCAGCAGCTCTGCGGGAGAGGACTACAATGAGCAGTTCTTC. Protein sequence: CASSSAGEDYNEQFF.